The source of this T cell receptor (beta chain) is a study of T cell responses to AZD1222 COVID-19 vaccine. Study-wide findings and caveats: The sample set comprised mostly white British donors with more females, and clonal diversity was possibly underestimated. Scientists sampled the repertoires only once the peak T cell response had passed. Increased Spike-specific TCR breadth and depth were observed after two AZD1222 doses.

Generated by immunoSEQ multiplex PCR, the TCRdb table keeps only in-frame clones and is missing some. The sample has over 100,000 clones; roughly nine tenths are singletons. This clone was seen only once. Its antigen remains unidentified. This same CDR3 is encoded by further DNA sequences in the sample. This CDR3 contains 14 residues. Trimming at V came to 3 bases and at J to 5 bases, leaving 3 bases not matched to a gene. CDR1 is SGHRS and CDR2 is YFSETQ in the germline V gene. V is TRBV5-1 and J is TRBJ2-7; TRBD1 matches at 12 bases. This TCR was sampled from an adult in good health. Sequencing was performed on peripheral blood, taken on day 0 of AZD1222 vaccination. CDR3 nucleotide sequence: TGCGCCAGCAGCTCGGGACAGGGGGCCGACGAGCAGTACTTC. Protein product: CASSSGQGADEQYF.